Detailed here is one T cell receptor (beta chain). Its specificity is not known. This specimen comes from a study of PD-1 blockade in classical Hodgkin lymphoma. Overall study findings and caveats: Similar baseline diversity was found in complete responders and newly diagnosed patients.

Time point reported: cycle 4 day 1 (C4D1), after five to seven weeks of nivolumab. The patients all showed relapse after autologous stem cell transplantation, while their brentuximab vedotin exposure varied. After thawing, PBMCs were subjected to magnetic negative selection to isolate CD8+ T cells. The CDR3 extends over 14 amino acids. V lost 4 bases and J lost 4; bases outside the gene matches: 7. CDR1 and CDR2 (germline): SGDLS, YYNGEE. Sequencing was performed with immunoSEQ multiplex PCR; in TCRdb, only in-frame clones are kept and a portion is missing. Of about 20,000 clones listed, approximately 88% are singletons.

Sample: CD8+ T cells from blood, taken before the fourth cycle of nivolumab. This TCR was recovered from a human donor with classical Hodgkin lymphoma. The chain uses TRBV9 and TRBJ1-2; TRBD1 agrees at 7 bases. The CDR3 bases are TGTGCCAGCAGCACCTCCGGGACAGCCTATGGCTACACCTTC. Translation gives CASSTSGTAYGYTF. The variable domain in full, with the rest retrieved from reference TRBV9 and TRBJ1-2, is DSGVTQTPKHLITATGQRVTLRCSPRSGDLSVYWYQQSLDQGLQFLIQYYNGEERAKGNILERFSAQQFPDLHSELNLSSLELGDSALYFCASSTSGTAYGYTFGSGTRLTVV.